This TCR beta chain originates from a study of cytomegalovirus exposure and HLA in healthy donors. The germline gives CDR1 MNHEY, CDR2 SVGAGI. V was trimmed by 4 bases and J by 2 bases, leaving 16 bases between them. CDR3 size: 16 residues. This clone came up once. Primers for the PCR totalled 60 Vbeta and 13 Jbeta. The data were produced by immunoSEQ multiplex PCR, yet TCRdb's version contains in-frame clones alone and is incomplete. The repertoire holds approximately 46,000 clones, with approximately 70% as singletons. Participants comprised healthy donors of bone marrow. This TCR was recovered from a man under 40 in good health and CMV-seronegative. This chain joins TRBV6-5 and TRBJ2-3, with D possibly matching TRBD2 (6 bases). Sequencing was carried out using PBMCs. The CDR3 here is CASSCSSGSHTDTQYF. CDR3 bases: TGTGCCAGCAGTTGCTCGTCCGGGAGCCACACAGATACGCAGTATTTT.